Listed below are T cell receptor beta chains from one sample, sequenced in a study of T cells in tuberculosis. Method: immunoSEQ multiplex PCR; TCRdb's copy keeps in-frame clones and lacks some. The table records nearly 60,000 clones, approximately 91% of them present only once. The sequenced sample consisted of CD1b-GMM tetramer-negative cells sorted from PBMCs. The receptors shown here come from an adult woman with latent tuberculosis. CDR3s include the opening cysteine and the closing phenylalanine or tryptophan. A D gene is named only where the DNA matches it firmly. Rows give clone size only sometimes, using once, few, many, or a class for an expanded clone.

size	V	J	D	CDR3	DNA
-	TRBV6-1	TRBJ2-1	TRBD2	CASNSGLAGGNEQFF	TGTGCCAGCAATTCAGGCCTAGCGGGGGGCAATGAGCAGTTCTTC
once	TRBV6-1	TRBJ2-7	TRBD1	CASSDRQGYEQYF	TGTGCCAGCAGTGATCGACAGGGGTACGAGCAGTACTTC
-	TRBV7-8	TRBJ2-2	TRBD2	CASSLALAGGPGNTGELFF	TGTGCCAGCAGCTTAGCTCTAGCGGGGGGGCCGGGGAACACCGGGGAGCTGTTTTTT
-	TRBV28	TRBJ1-2	-	CASRYTDNYGYTF	TGTGCCAGCAGATACACCGATAACTATGGCTACACCTTC
once	TRBV4-2	TRBJ1-2	-	CASSPNLDKNYGYTF	TGTGCCAGCAGCCCCAACCTGGACAAAAACTATGGCTACACCTTC
-	TRBV6-4	TRBJ2-3	TRBD2	CASSGDGGTTDTQYF	TGTGCCAGCAGTGGTGACGGGGGGACCACAGATACGCAGTATTTT
few	TRBV28	TRBJ2-7	TRBD1	CASSLGQTYEQYF	TGTGCCAGCAGTTTGGGACAGACCTACGAGCAGTACTTC
-	TRBV13	TRBJ2-2	TRBD2	CASSSRLAGGTGELFF	TGTGCCAGCAGCTCCAGACTAGCGGGAGGCACCGGGGAGCTGTTTTTT
-	TRBV7-6	TRBJ2-1	TRBD2	CASSSTGLAGENEQFF	TGTGCCAGCAGCTCCACGGGACTAGCGGGGGAGAATGAGCAGTTCTTC
-	TRBV7-3	TRBJ2-2	-	CASRSGSGGTGELFF	TGTGCCAGCAGGAGCGGGTCCGGGGGCACCGGGGAGCTGTTTTTT
-	TRBV11-3	TRBJ2-7	-	CASSSRRGARPYEQYF	TGTGCCAGCAGCTCCCGGCGGGGCGCACGACCTTACGAGCAGTACTTC
-	TRBV19	TRBJ2-7	TRBD2	CASSPAGDLYEQYF	TGTGCCAGTTCCCCCGCGGGGGACCTCTACGAGCAGTACTTC
-	TRBV7-2	TRBJ2-3	TRBD2	CASSLASSGSLQDTQYF	TGTGCCAGCAGCTTAGCCTCTAGCGGGAGTTTACAAGATACGCAGTATTTT
-	TRBV7-8	TRBJ1-1	TRBD1	CASSYDRDTEAFF	TGTGCCAGCAGCTACGACAGGGACACTGAAGCTTTCTTT
-	TRBV6-5	TRBJ2-1	TRBD1	CASSERTGGNEQFF	TGTGCCAGCAGTGAACGGACAGGGGGCAATGAGCAGTTCTTC
few	TRBV5-5	TRBJ2-7	-	CASSSEVAYYEQYF	TGTGCCAGCAGCTCAGAGGTAGCCTACTACGAGCAGTACTTC
once	TRBV29-1	TRBJ2-1	-	CSVASTYNEQFF	TGCAGCGTCGCCAGTACCTACAATGAGCAGTTCTTC
once	TRBV28	TRBJ2-7	-	CAVTALSYEQYF	TGTGCCGTGACTGCCCTCTCCTACGAGCAGTACTTC
-	TRBV5-4	TRBJ1-2	-	CASSLESGLEGYTF	TGTGCCAGCAGCTTGGAATCAGGGTTGGAAGGCTACACCTTC
-	TRBV19	TRBJ1-3	TRBD1	CASKPDRAGNTIYF	TGTGCCAGTAAACCCGACAGGGCTGGAAACACCATATATTTT
-	TRBV6-6	TRBJ1-2	-	CASRALGEGYGYTF	TGTGCCAGCAGAGCTTTAGGGGAGGGCTATGGCTACACCTTC
-	TRBV2	TRBJ2-3	TRBD2	CASRQTSGSTDTQYF	TGTGCCAGCAGGCAGACTAGCGGTAGCACAGATACGCAGTATTTT
-	TRBV29-1	TRBJ1-1	-	CSVVGTEAFF	TGCAGCGTTGTCGGGACTGAAGCTTTCTTT
-	TRBV18	TRBJ2-7	TRBD1	CASSPGTGTGGRISYEQYF	TGTGCCAGCTCACCAGGAACCGGGACAGGGGGGCGGATCTCCTACGAGCAGTACTTC
-	TRBV9	TRBJ1-2	-	CASSPRQSINYGYTF	TGTGCCAGCAGCCCCAGACAGTCTATTAACTATGGCTACACCTTC
-	TRBV19	TRBJ1-2	TRBD1	CASSIFAFLRDRGYGYTF	TGTGCCAGTAGTATATTCGCCTTTCTCCGGGACAGGGGATATGGCTACACCTTC
few	TRBV18	TRBJ2-3	-	CASSPPSRLPDTQYF	TGTGCCAGCTCACCACCAAGTCGACTCCCAGATACGCAGTATTTT
-	TRBV9	TRBJ1-2	TRBD1	CASSTQGQGRFNYGYTF	TGTGCCAGCAGCACTCAGGGACAGGGGCGATTTAACTATGGCTACACCTTC
-	TRBV6-5	TRBJ1-2	-	CASSFAGFYGYTF	TGTGCCAGCAGTTTCGCAGGGTTCTATGGCTACACCTTC
-	TRBV19	TRBJ2-2	TRBD1	CASHRARQGGELFF	TGTGCCAGTCACCGGGCCAGACAGGGCGGGGAGCTGTTTTTT
-	TRBV18	TRBJ2-7	TRBD1	CASSLHGTGEFPYEQYF	TGTGCCAGCTCACTACACGGGACAGGGGAATTCCCCTACGAGCAGTACTTC
-	TRBV7-2	TRBJ2-3	TRBD2	CASSRGGGTDTQYF	TGTGCCAGCAGCCGCGGGGGAGGCACAGATACGCAGTATTTT
-	TRBV4-2	TRBJ1-2	-	CASSHENRVYYTF	TGTGCCAGCAGCCATGAAAACAGGGTTTACTACACCTTC
few	TRBV4-2	TRBJ2-1	TRBD2	CASSGREGGASDEQFF	TGTGCCAGCAGCGGACGGGAGGGGGGGGCCTCGGATGAGCAGTTCTTC
-	TRBV5-4	TRBJ2-7	-	CASSKTGSTTYEQYF	TGTGCCAGCAGCAAAACAGGGAGTACTACCTACGAGCAGTACTTC
-	TRBV28	TRBJ1-1	TRBD1	CASSTNRGMNTEAFF	TGTGCCAGCAGTACCAACAGGGGGATGAACACTGAAGCTTTCTTT
-	TRBV27	TRBJ2-7	TRBD2	CASSLLMAGGPHYEQYF	TGTGCCAGCAGTTTATTGATGGCGGGGGGGCCACACTACGAGCAGTACTTC
once	TRBV4-2	TRBJ2-2	-	CASRVIQGSSTGELFF	TGTGCCAGCAGAGTAATCCAGGGGTCTAGCACCGGGGAGCTGTTTTTT
-	TRBV10-3	TRBJ2-2	TRBD2	CAIRPTSGRLNTGELFF	TGTGCCATCAGACCGACTAGCGGGAGATTGAACACCGGGGAGCTGTTTTTT
-	TRBV19	TRBJ2-1	-	CASSIDMSGSEQFF	TGTGCCAGTAGTATAGACATGTCTGGGAGTGAGCAGTTCTTC
-	TRBV15	TRBJ1-2	-	CATSRGDGASGGYTF	TGTGCCACCAGCAGAGGGGATGGGGCCTCGGGTGGCTACACCTTC
-	TRBV5-1	TRBJ2-3	-	CASSLAGTDTQYF	TGCGCCAGCAGCTTGGCGGGCACAGATACGCAGTATTTT
-	TRBV19	TRBJ1-1	-	CASRSRGSTEAFF	TGTGCCAGTAGATCCCGGGGTTCCACTGAAGCTTTCTTT
-	TRBV2	TRBJ2-1	TRBD1	CASGDRVNNEQFF	TGTGCCAGCGGCGACAGGGTGAACAATGAGCAGTTCTTC
-	TRBV12-5	TRBJ2-7	TRBD2	CASGLVPLGLAGGQRTYEQYF	TGTGCTAGTGGTTTGGTACCGTTGGGACTAGCGGGAGGGCAAAGAACCTACGAGCAGTACTTC
-	TRBV7-2	TRBJ2-3	-	CASSFSLNTQYF	TGTGCCAGCAGCTTCAGTTTGAATACGCAGTATTTT
-	TRBV28	TRBJ2-3	TRBD1	CASSGRGRTQYF	TGTGCCAGCAGTGGCAGGGGGCGTACGCAGTATTTT
-	TRBV7-9	TRBJ1-2	TRBD1	CASSLAYTGGGGYTF	TGTGCCAGCAGCTTAGCCTACACAGGGGGAGGTGGCTACACCTTC
-	TRBV15	TRBJ2-5	-	CATSRTTTDSQETQYF	TGCGCCACCAGCAGAACTACCACGGACAGCCAAGAGACCCAGTACTTC
-	TRBV5-4	TRBJ2-5	TRBD1	CASSGRTGVGETQYF	TGTGCCAGCAGCGGCCGGACAGGGGTTGGAGAGACCCAGTACTTC
-	TRBV7-2	TRBJ2-1	-	CASSLDYKEQFF	TGTGCCAGCAGCTTAGACTACAAGGAGCAGTTCTTC
-	TRBV29-1	TRBJ1-2	-	CSVVSGEPTNYGYTF	TGCAGCGTTGTGTCAGGGGAACCAACTAACTATGGCTACACCTTC
once	TRBV4-1	TRBJ2-2	-	CASSQVAVAGELFF	TGCGCCAGCAGCCAAGTAGCGGTTGCCGGGGAGCTGTTTTTT